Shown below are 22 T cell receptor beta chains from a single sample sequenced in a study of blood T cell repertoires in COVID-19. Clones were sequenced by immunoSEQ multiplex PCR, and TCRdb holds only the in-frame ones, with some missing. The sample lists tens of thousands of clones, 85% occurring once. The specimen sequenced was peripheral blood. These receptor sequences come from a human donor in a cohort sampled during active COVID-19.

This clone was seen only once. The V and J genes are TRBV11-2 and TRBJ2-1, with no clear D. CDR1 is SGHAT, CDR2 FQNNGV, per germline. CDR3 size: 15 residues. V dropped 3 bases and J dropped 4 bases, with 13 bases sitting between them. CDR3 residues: CASSFEANVYNEQFF. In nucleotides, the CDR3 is TGTGCCAGCAGCTTCGAGGCCAACGTATACAATGAGCAGTTCTTC. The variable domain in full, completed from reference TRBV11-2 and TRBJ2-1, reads EAGVAQSPRYKIIEKRQSVAFWCNPISGHATLYWYQQILGQGPKLLIQFQNNGVVDDSQLPKDRFSAERLKGVDSTLKIQPAKLEDSAVYLCASSFEANVYNEQFFGPGTRLTVL.

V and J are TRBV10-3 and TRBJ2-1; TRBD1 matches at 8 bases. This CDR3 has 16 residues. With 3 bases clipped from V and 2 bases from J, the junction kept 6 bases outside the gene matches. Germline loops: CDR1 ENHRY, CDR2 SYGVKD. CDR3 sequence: CAISEDRGLAYNEQFF. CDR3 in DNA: TGTGCCATCAGTGAAGACAGGGGATTGGCCTACAATGAGCAGTTCTTC.

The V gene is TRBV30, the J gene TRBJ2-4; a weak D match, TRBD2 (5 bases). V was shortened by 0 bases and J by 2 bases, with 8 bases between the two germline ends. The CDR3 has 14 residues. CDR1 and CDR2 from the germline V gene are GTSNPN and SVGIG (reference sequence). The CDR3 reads CAWSVRASKNIQYF. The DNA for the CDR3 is TGTGCCTGGAGTGTGAGGGCCTCCAAAAACATTCAGTACTTC. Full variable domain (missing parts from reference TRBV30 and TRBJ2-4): SQTIHQWPATLVQPVGSPLSLECTVEGTSNPNLYWYRQAAGRGLQLLFYSVGIGQISSEVPQNLSASRPQDRQFILSSKKLLLSDSGFYLCAWSVRASKNIQYFGAGTRLSVL.

For the CDR3, the DNA is TGTGCCAGCAGTTTATTTGCGGGGGGGCGGGACGAGCAGTACTTC. It codes for CASSLFAGGRDEQYF. This chain uses TRBV27 with TRBJ2-7; 9 bases map to TRBD2. This CDR3 is built from 15 residues. The junction had 6 bases not matched to a gene; V was cut back by 1 base and J by 5 bases. Looked up from germline, CDR1 is MNHEY and CDR2 is SMNVEV (reference sequence).

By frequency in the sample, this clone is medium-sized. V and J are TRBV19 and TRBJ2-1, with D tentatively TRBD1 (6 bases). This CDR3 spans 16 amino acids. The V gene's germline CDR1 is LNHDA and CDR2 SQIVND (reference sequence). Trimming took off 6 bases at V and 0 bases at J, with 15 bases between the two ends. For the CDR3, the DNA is TGTGCCAGTAGCCCCCAGGGGTTTTCCTCCTACAATGAGCAGTTCTTC. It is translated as CASSPQGFSSYNEQFF.

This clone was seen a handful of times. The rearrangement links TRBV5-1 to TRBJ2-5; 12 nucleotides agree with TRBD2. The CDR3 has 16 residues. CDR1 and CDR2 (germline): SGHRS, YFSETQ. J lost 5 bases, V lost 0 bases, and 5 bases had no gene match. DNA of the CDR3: TGCGCCAGCAGCTTGGGACTAGCGGGAGAGCGGGAGACCCAGTACTTC. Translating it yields CASSLGLAGERETQYF.

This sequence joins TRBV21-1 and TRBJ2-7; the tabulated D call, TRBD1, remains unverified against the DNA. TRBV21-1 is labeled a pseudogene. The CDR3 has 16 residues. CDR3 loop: CASSKKGTGGLHEQYF. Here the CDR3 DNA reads TGTGCCAGCAGCAAAAAAGGGACAGGGGGCCTCCACGAGCAGTACTTC.

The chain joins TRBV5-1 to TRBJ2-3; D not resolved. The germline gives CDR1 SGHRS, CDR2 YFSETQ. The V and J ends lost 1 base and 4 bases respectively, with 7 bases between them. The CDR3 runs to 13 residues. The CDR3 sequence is CASSLSPADTQYF. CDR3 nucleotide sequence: TGCGCCAGCAGCTTGTCTCCCGCAGATACGCAGTATTTT.

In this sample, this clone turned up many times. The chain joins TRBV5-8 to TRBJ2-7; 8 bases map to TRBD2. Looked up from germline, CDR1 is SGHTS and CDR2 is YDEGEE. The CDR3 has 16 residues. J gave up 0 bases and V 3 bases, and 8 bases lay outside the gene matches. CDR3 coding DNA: TGTGCCAGCAGCTCATGGACTAGCACCTCCTCCTACGAGCAGTACTTC. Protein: CASSSWTSTSSYEQYF.

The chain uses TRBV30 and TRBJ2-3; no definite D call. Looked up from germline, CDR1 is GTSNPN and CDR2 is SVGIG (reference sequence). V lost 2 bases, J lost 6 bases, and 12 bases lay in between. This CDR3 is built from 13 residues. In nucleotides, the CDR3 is TGTGCCTGGAGTAAAGGTGCGGCGGATACGCAGTATTTT. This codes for CAWSKGAADTQYF. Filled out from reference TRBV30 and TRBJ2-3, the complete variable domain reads SQTIHQWPATLVQPVGSPLSLECTVEGTSNPNLYWYRQAAGRGLQLLFYSVGIGQISSEVPQNLSASRPQDRQFILSSKKLLLSDSGFYLCAWSKGAADTQYFGPGTRLTVL.

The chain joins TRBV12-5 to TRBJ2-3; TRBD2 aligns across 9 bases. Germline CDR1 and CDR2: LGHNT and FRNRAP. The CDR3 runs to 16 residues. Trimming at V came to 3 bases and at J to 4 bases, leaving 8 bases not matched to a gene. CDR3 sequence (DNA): TGTGCTAGTGGTTTCCTTAGCGGGAGTATCCCAGATACGCAGTATTTT. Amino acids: CASGFLSGSIPDTQYF.

CDR3 loop: CASRPPGGPYNEQFF. The DNA of the CDR3 is TGTGCCAGCAGACCGCCGGGGGGGCCCTACAATGAGCAGTTCTTC. V usage is TRBV7-9 and J usage is TRBJ2-1, with 8 nucleotides matching TRBD2. The V and J ends lost 6 bases and 2 bases, in that order; junction bases with no gene match: 6. The CDR3 extends over 15 amino acids. Germline assignment: CDR1 SEHNR and CDR2 FQNEAQ (reference sequence).

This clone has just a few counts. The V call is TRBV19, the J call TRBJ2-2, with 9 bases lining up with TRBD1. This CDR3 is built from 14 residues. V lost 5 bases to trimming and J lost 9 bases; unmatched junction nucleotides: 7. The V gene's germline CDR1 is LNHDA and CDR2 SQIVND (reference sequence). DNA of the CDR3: TGTGCCAGTAGTCCAGGACAGGGGAGATGGGAGCTGTTTTTT. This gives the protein CASSPGQGRWELFF.

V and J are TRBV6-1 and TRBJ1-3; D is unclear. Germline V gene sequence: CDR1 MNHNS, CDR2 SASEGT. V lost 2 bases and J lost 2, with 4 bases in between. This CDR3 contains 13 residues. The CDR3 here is CASSETTGNTIYF. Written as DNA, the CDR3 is TGTGCCAGCAGTGAAACAACTGGAAACACCATATATTTT.

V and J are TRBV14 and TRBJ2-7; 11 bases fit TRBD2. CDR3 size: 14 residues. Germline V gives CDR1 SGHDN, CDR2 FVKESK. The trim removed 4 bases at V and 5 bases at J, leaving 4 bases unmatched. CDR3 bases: TGTGCCAGCAGCCTTAGCGGGAGGGTCCACGAGCAGTACTTC. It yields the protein CASSLSGRVHEQYF.

The CDR3 DNA is TGTGCCACCAGTGCTTCAGTTTCTGAAAAACTGTTTTTT. Its protein product is CATSASVSEKLFF. The rearrangement links TRBV24-1 to TRBJ1-4, with unresolved D. Germline V gives CDR1 KGHDR, CDR2 SFDVKD. CDR3 length: 13 residues. Trimming stripped 5 bases from V and 7 bases from J, with 10 bases between.

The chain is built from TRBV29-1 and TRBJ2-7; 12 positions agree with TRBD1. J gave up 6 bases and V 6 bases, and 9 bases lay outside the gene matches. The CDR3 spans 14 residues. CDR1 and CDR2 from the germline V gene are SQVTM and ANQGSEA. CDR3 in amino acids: CSVGEGQGAVEQYF. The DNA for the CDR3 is TGCAGCGTGGGGGAGGGACAGGGGGCCGTCGAGCAGTACTTC.

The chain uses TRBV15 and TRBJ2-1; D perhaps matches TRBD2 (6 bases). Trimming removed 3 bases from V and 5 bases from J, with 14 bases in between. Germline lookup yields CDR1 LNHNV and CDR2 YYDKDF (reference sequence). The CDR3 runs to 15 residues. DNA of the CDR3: TGTGCCACCAGCAGCCCCTTAGCGGTCCACAATGAGCAGTTCTTC. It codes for CATSSPLAVHNEQFF.

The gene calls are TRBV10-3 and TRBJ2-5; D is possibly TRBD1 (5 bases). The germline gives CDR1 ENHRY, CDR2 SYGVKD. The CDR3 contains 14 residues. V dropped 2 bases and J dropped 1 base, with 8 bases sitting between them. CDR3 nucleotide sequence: TGTGCCATCAGTGAGGCAGGGCTCCAAGAGACCCAGTACTTC. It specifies CAISEAGLQETQYF.

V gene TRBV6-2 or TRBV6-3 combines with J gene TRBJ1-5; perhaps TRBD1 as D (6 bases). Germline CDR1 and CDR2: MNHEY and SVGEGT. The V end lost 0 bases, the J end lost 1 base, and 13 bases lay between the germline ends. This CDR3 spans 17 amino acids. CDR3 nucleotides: TGTGCCAGCAGTTACTCGGCGGTGGGGACAAGCAATCAGCCCCAGCATTTT. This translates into CASSYSAVGTSNQPQHF.

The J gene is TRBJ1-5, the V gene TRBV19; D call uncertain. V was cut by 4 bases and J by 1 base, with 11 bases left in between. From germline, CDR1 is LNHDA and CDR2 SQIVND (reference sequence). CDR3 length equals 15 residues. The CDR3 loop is CASSSNRGSNQPQHF. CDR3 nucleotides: TGTGCCAGTAGTAGTAACAGAGGGAGCAATCAGCCCCAGCATTTT.

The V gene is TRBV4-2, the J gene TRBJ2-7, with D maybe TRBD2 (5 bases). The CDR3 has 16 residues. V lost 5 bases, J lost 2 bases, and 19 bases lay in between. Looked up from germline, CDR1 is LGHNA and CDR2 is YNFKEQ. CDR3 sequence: CASSSGMVASTYEQYF. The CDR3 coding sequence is TGTGCCAGCAGCAGCGGTATGGTAGCCTCCACCTACGAGCAGTACTTC.